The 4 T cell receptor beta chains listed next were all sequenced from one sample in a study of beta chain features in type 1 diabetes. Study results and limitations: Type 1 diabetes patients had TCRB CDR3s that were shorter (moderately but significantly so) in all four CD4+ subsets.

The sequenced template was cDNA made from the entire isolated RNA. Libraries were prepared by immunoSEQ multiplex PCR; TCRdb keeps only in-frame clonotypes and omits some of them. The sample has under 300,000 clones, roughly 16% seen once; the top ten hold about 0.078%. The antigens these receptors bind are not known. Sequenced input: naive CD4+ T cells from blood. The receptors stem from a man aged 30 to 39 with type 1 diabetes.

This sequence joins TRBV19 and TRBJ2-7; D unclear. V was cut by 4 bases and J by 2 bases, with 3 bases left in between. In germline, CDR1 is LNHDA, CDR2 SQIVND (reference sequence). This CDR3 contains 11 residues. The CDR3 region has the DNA TGTGCCAGTAGTACCACCTACGAGCAGTACTTC. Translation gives CASSTTYEQYF.

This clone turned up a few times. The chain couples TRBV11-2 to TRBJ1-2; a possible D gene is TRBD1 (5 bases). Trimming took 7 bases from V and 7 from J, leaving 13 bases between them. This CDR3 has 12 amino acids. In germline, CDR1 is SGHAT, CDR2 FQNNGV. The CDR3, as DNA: TGTGCCAGCATGGGAACGAGGGGTGGCTACACCTTC. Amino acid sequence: CASMGTRGGYTF.

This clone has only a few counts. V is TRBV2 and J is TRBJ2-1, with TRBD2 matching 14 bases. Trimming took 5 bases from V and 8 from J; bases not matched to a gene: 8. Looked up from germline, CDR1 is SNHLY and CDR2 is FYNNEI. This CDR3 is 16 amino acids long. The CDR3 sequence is CASSSGLAGEVDEQFF. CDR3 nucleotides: TGTGCCAGCAGTTCGGGACTAGCGGGAGAAGTCGATGAGCAGTTCTTC. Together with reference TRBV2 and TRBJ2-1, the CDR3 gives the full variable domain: EPEVTQTPSHQVTQMGQEVILRCVPISNHLYFYWYRQILGQKVEFLVSFYNNEISEKSEIFDDQFSVERPDGSNFTLKIRSTKLEDSAMYFCASSSGLAGEVDEQFFGPGTRLTVL.

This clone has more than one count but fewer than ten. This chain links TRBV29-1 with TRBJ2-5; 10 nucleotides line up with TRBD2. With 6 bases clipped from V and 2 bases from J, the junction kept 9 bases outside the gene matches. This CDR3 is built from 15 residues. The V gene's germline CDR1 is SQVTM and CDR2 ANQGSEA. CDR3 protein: CSVGMTSGLQETQYF. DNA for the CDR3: TGCAGCGTGGGGATGACTAGCGGGTTACAAGAGACCCAGTACTTC.